Sequencing of this TCR beta chain was carried out in a study of blood T cells in healthy people across ages. A second PCR, run for roughly 7 to 12 cycles, used a sample-barcoded 5' primer plus a J-beta primer mix. TCRdb used MiXCR to reprocess the 5' RACE reads, holding one entry per CDR3 protein. The table includes hundreds of thousands of distinct CDR3 sequences, approximately 53% detected once. The authors drew 8.5 to 10 milliliters of peripheral blood from each donor. The CDR3 is made up of 11 amino acids. V shed 6 bases and J shed 13 bases, with 10 bases lying between them. Sequenced sample: blood. The rearrangement uses TRBV12-3 or TRBV12-4 and TRBJ1-6; D gene unclear. The receptor comes from a middle-aged man in good health. CDR3 bases: TGTGCCAGCAGCACGGTTTTTCCCCTCCACTTT. This sequence encodes CASSTVFPLHF.